This is a list of T cell receptor beta chains from one sample in a study of technical replicates of blood from several donors. Method: immunoSEQ multiplex PCR; TCRdb's copy keeps in-frame clones and lacks some. The table includes some 77,000 clones, around nine tenths detected once. Sequenced sample: T cells isolated from PBMCs. These receptors were taken from a human donor in good health. CDR3s include the opening cysteine and the closing phenylalanine or tryptophan. The order of the fields is clone size, V gene, J gene, D gene, CDR3 DNA, CDR3 protein. The D gene is left open where the match is weak. The listing skips clone size in some rows; elsewhere it reads once, few, many or a size class.

>.|TRBV7-3|TRBJ1-1|TRBD1
TGTGCCAGCAGCCCTATCGACAGGGATTCCACTGAAGCTTTCTTT
CASSPIDRDSTEAFF
>.|TRBV19|TRBJ1-5|TRBD1
TGTGCCAGTAGTATCCAGGGGGATCAGCCCCAGCATTTT
CASSIQGDQPQHF
>.|TRBV25-1|TRBJ1-1|.
TGTGCCAGCAGGTGGAGTTCTGAAGCTTTCTTT
CASRWSSEAFF
>.|TRBV5-6|TRBJ2-1|.
TGTGCCAGCAGCTTGGAAGGGCGGGTGGAGTTCTTC
CASSLEGRVEFF
>.|TRBV29-1|TRBJ2-3|TRBD2
TGCAGCGTTGAGTCTAGCGGGCACACAGATACGCAGTATTTT
CSVESSGHTDTQYF
>.|TRBV29-1|TRBJ2-2|.
TGCAGCGTGAAGACAGGTTCCCACACGAACACCGGGGAGCTGTTTTTT
CSVKTGSHTNTGELFF
>.|TRBV7-9|TRBJ1-4|.
TGTGCCAGCAGCTTAGACGCCTGGGAGGAAAAACTGTTTTTT
CASSLDAWEEKLFF
>.|TRBV9|TRBJ2-7|.
TGTGCCAGCAGCGTAGATCAGACTTCTGGCGAGCAGTACTTC
CASSVDQTSGEQYF
>.|TRBV6-7|TRBJ1-5|.
TGTGCCAGGTCCCCAGGGCTGGTGAATCAGCCCCAGCATTTT
CARSPGLVNQPQHF
>once|TRBV2|TRBJ1-1|TRBD1
TGTGCCACCACGGGACAGAGAAAGAACACTGAAGCTTTCTTT
CATTGQRKNTEAFF
>once|TRBV19|TRBJ1-1|.
TGTGCCATAAGACAGGCCGGCACTGAAGCTTTCTTT
CAIRQAGTEAFF
>.|TRBV11-2|TRBJ2-3|TRBD2
TGTGCCAGCAGCTTATCTTTAGGGACTAGCGGGAGCACAGATACGCAGTATTTT
CASSLSLGTSGSTDTQYF
>.|TRBV11-2|TRBJ2-5|TRBD2
TGTGCCAGCAGCTTAGATTTGGCGGGGGGAGAGACCCAGTACTTC
CASSLDLAGGETQYF
>.|TRBV15|TRBJ2-3|.
TGTGCCACAACCCAACAGGGAAAGGAAAGAGATACGCAGTATTTT
CATTQQGKERDTQYF
>.|TRBV9|TRBJ1-2|TRBD1
TGTGCCAGCAGCACGCTGGGACAGGGCAACTATGGCTACACCTTC
CASSTLGQGNYGYTF
>.|TRBV7-2|TRBJ2-1|.
TGTGCCAGCAGCTTTGGAAATTTCGGGGAGCAGTTCTTC
CASSFGNFGEQFF
>.|TRBV5-1|TRBJ2-1|TRBD1
TGCGCCAGCAGCAGCATGACAGGGTTCTCCTACAATGAGCAGTTCTTC
CASSSMTGFSYNEQFF
>.|TRBV7-9|TRBJ2-3|.
TGTGCCAGCAGCCCGAGGCCCCCGTCCCCAGATACGCAGTATTTT
CASSPRPPSPDTQYF
>.|TRBV7-8|TRBJ2-2|TRBD1
TGTGCCAGCAGCTTAGGAGGACAGGGGGGGACCGGGGAGCTGTTTTTT
CASSLGGQGGTGELFF
>.|TRBV9|TRBJ2-5|TRBD1
TGTGCCAGCAGCATATCCGGGACAGGGTTAGAGACCCAGTACTTC
CASSISGTGLETQYF
>.|TRBV28|TRBJ2-7|.
TGTGCCAGCAGTTTTTCGGGGTCTTTATACGAGCAGTACTTC
CASSFSGSLYEQYF
>.|TRBV6-1|TRBJ2-3|.
TGTGCCAGCAGTGAAGGCCGGAGCACAGATACGCAGTATTTT
CASSEGRSTDTQYF
>once|TRBV11-2|TRBJ2-2|.
TGTGCCAGCAGCTTAGATCTTTTGGGGCGTACCTCAAGGACCGGGGAGCTGTTTTTT
CASSLDLLGRTSRTGELFF
>.|TRBV19|TRBJ2-7|TRBD2
TGTGCCAGTAGCCTGGGGACTAGCGGGGGACTGAGGAACGACGAGCAGTACTTC
CASSLGTSGGLRNDEQYF
>.|TRBV7-3|TRBJ2-5|TRBD1
TGTGCCAGCAGCCGTGGACAGGGCCAAGAGACCCAGTACTTC
CASSRGQGQETQYF
>.|TRBV7-3|TRBJ2-2|TRBD1
TGTGCCAGCAGCCCTTGGACAGGGTTTCGAACCGGGGAGCTGTTTTTT
CASSPWTGFRTGELFF
>.|TRBV30|TRBJ1-5|.
TGTGCCTGGAGTGTAGCGGGTCATCAGCCCCAGCATTTT
CAWSVAGHQPQHF
>.|TRBV6-1|TRBJ2-7|TRBD1
TGTGCCAGCAGGGATAACAGGGGGCCCCCTTACGAGCAGTACTTC
CASRDNRGPPYEQYF
>.|TRBV5-1|TRBJ2-3|TRBD2
TGCGCCAGCAGCTTGGCCGGGACTAGAGCAGATACGCAGTATTTT
CASSLAGTRADTQYF
>.|TRBV27|TRBJ1-1|.
TGTGCCAGCAATTCCCAACCGGGGGACACTGAAGCTTTCTTT
CASNSQPGDTEAFF
>few|TRBV28|TRBJ1-1|.
TGTGCCAGCAGTTTAGCAGTAATCGACACTGAAGCTTTCTTT
CASSLAVIDTEAFF
>.|TRBV21-1|TRBJ2-3|.
TGTGCCAGCAGCAACCCGCGGGACTCATATACGCAGTATTTT
CASSNPRDSYTQYF
>.|TRBV6-6|TRBJ2-3|TRBD2
TGTGCCAGCAGCCCGACTAGCGGGGTCAAGCAGTATTTT
CASSPTSGVKQYF
>.|TRBV27|TRBJ1-5|.
TGTGCCAGCAGTTTGCAGAACAATCAGCCCCAGCATTTT
CASSLQNNQPQHF
>.|TRBV7-6|TRBJ2-7|.
TGTGCCAGCAGCTTAGTCCAAGGGGCTATCGACGAGCAGTACTTC
CASSLVQGAIDEQYF
>.|TRBV6-5|TRBJ2-7|TRBD1
TGTGCCAGCAGCCCGGACAGGGGCTTGTACGAGCAGTACTTC
CASSPDRGLYEQYF
>.|TRBV10-2|TRBJ2-7|TRBD1
TGCGCCAGCGGGGGACAGGGGACCTACGAGCAGTACTTC
CASGGQGTYEQYF
>.|TRBV15|TRBJ2-1|TRBD2
TGTGCCACCAGCACGGCGGTAGCGGGGCCGTTAGGTGAGCAGTTCTTC
CATSTAVAGPLGEQFF
>.|TRBV5-6|TRBJ1-3|TRBD1
TGTGCCAGCAGCTCGACAGGGAGTGGAAACACCATATATTTT
CASSSTGSGNTIYF
>.|TRBV4-1|TRBJ2-7|.
TGCGCCAGCAGCCTTACCCCGGAGGGACCCTACGAGCAGTACTTC
CASSLTPEGPYEQYF
>.|TRBV29-1|TRBJ1-1|.
TGCAGCACCTTCGACAGAACCGCTGAAGCTTTCTTT
CSTFDRTAEAFF
>.|TRBV7-2|TRBJ1-2|.
TGTGCCAGCAGCTCGGACTCGATCTATGGCTACACCTTC
CASSSDSIYGYTF
>.|TRBV7-3|TRBJ2-6|.
TGTGCCAGCAGCCAATCTGGGGCCAACGTCCTGACTTTC
CASSQSGANVLTF
>.|TRBV19|TRBJ2-7|.
TGTGCCAGTAGTATAGATCCTAGACCGGTCTACGAGCAGTACTTC
CASSIDPRPVYEQYF
>.|TRBV28|TRBJ1-5|.
TGTGCCAGCAGTAAGACACCTAATCAGCCCCAGCATTTT
CASSKTPNQPQHF
>.|TRBV21-1|TRBJ2-5|.
TGTGCCAGCAGCACGGAGGGGACAGAGGGGGAGACCCAGTACTTC
CASSTEGTEGETQYF
>.|TRBV30|TRBJ1-5|.
TGTGCCTGGAGTCCAGGTTTGAGCAATCAGCCCCAGCATTTT
CAWSPGLSNQPQHF
>.|TRBV10-1|TRBJ2-5|.
TGCGCCAGCCATGGCCCGGGTAGGTATTGTGAGACCCAGTACTTC
CASHGPGRYCETQYF
>.|TRBV4-3|TRBJ2-7|TRBD2
TGCGCCAGCAGCCAAGAGCGGGAGATTTCCTACGAGCAGTACTTC
CASSQEREISYEQYF
>.|TRBV18|TRBJ1-1|TRBD1
TGTGCCAGCTCACGGACAGGGAACACTGAAGCTTTCTTT
CASSRTGNTEAFF
>.|TRBV27|TRBJ1-1|.
TGTGCCAGCCGGCGCGGGAACACTGAAGCTTTCTTT
CASRRGNTEAFF
>.|TRBV19|TRBJ2-1|.
TGTGCCAGTAGTATACGTAACTACAATGAGCAGTTCTTC
CASSIRNYNEQFF
>.|TRBV6-6|TRBJ1-5|TRBD1
TGTGCCAGCAGTTACTCGCGGGACAGGGAGGATCAGCCCCAGCATTTT
CASSYSRDREDQPQHF
>.|TRBV29-1|TRBJ2-1|TRBD2
TGCAGCTCGGGACTAGCGGGAGATAGTGAGCAGTTCTTC
CSSGLAGDSEQFF
>.|TRBV7-2|TRBJ2-7|.
TGTGCCAGCAGCTCCCCGAAGGGGTACGAGCAGTACTTC
CASSSPKGYEQYF